This record covers a single T cell receptor (beta chain). Libraries were prepared by immunoSEQ multiplex PCR; TCRdb keeps only in-frame clonotypes and omits some of them. The sample has 150,000 to 200,000 clones, approximately 90% seen once. The sample is drawn from a study of blood T cell repertoires in COVID-19. CDR1 is SGHTS, CDR2 YDEGEE, per germline. This CDR3 is 14 amino acids long. Trimming took off 7 bases at V and 5 bases at J, with 18 bases between the two ends. Sequencing was done on a sample of peripheral blood. The chain employs TRBV5-8 and TRBJ1-2; D might be TRBD1 (6 bases). The receptor was derived from a woman aged 25 to 39 with acute or convalescent COVID-19. This CDR3 reads CASSPMGQVYGYTF. CDR3 in DNA: TGTGCCAGCTCCCCCATGGGACAAGTGTATGGCTACACCTTC.